A selection of T cell receptor beta chains follows, all from one sample in a study of blood T cell repertoires in COVID-19. TCRdb's table, derived via immunoSEQ multiplex PCR, lists solely in-frame clones and lacks some. Of 300,000 to 450,000 clones in the sample, about 90% were seen once. The source material was PBMCs or T cells enriched from blood (not recorded which). Source of these receptors: a woman aged 25-40 years who had been exposed to COVID-19. CDR3s include the opening cysteine and the closing phenylalanine or tryptophan. D genes are given only for firm matches. Size values are once, few and many counts, or a class for expanded clones, and some rows have none.

size | D | J | V | DNA | CDR3
NA | TRBD2 | TRBJ2-7 | TRBV27 | TGTGCCAGCAGTTCCTTCGGACTAGCGGGAGTATACGAGCAGTACTTC | CASSSFGLAGVYEQYF
NA | TRBD2 | TRBJ2-1 | TRBV7-3 | TGTGCCAGCAGCTTAAGGGCTAGCGGGACCCAAACCTACAATGAGCAGTTCTTC | CASSLRASGTQTYNEQFF
NA | TRBD2 | TRBJ2-3 | TRBV5-6 | TGTGCCAGCAGCTTGGCCGGAGGACTAGCGGGAGGGCAGGAGGATACGCAGTATTTT | CASSLAGGLAGGQEDTQYF
NA | NA | TRBJ1-1 | TRBV24-1 | TGTGCCACGACCACAATTCCGGGCACTGAAGCTTTCTTT | CATTTIPGTEAFF
NA | NA | TRBJ1-4 | TRBV10-2 | TGCGCCAGCAGATGGCCAGGGGATTACGAAAAACTGTTTTTT | CASRWPGDYEKLFF
NA | TRBD1 | TRBJ2-7 | TRBV10-3 | TGTGCCATCAGAAGGACAGGGGGCTCCTACGAGCAGTACTTC | CAIRRTGGSYEQYF
NA | TRBD1 | TRBJ1-2 | TRBV5-1 | TGCGCCAGCAGCCCCGACAGGGAATATGGCTACACCTTC | CASSPDREYGYTF
NA | NA | TRBJ2-7 | TRBV9 | TGTGCCAGCAGCACTTTGTCCTACGAGCAGTACTTC | CASSTLSYEQYF
NA | TRBD1 | TRBJ1-2 | TRBV29-1 | TGCAGCGTCCCGTACAGGGGCGGCTACACCTTC | CSVPYRGGYTF
NA | NA | TRBJ1-1 | TRBV29-1 | TGCAGCGTTGTCTACGTGAGCGCTTTCTTT | CSVVYVSAFF
NA | NA | TRBJ2-3 | TRBV14 | TGTGCCAGCAGCCCAGGACAGTCCACAGATACGCAGTATTTT | CASSPGQSTDTQYF
once | NA | TRBJ1-5 | TRBV27 | TGTGCCAGCAGTTTATCAGGGGCCTGGCAGCCCCAGCATTTT | CASSLSGAWQPQHF
NA | NA | TRBJ1-3 | TRBV29-1 | TGCAGCGTTGATCAGGGGCTGGGAAACACCATATATTTT | CSVDQGLGNTIYF
NA | TRBD1 | TRBJ2-4 | TRBV19 | TGTGCCAGTAGTGCGCAGGGGGCCCTAGCCAAAAACATTCAGTACTTC | CASSAQGALAKNIQYF